This T cell receptor (beta chain) came from a study of cytomegalovirus exposure and HLA in healthy donors. In this sample, this clone turned up a few times. Its antigen is undetermined. The V gene end was trimmed by 5 bases and the J gene end by 2 bases; junction bases not matched to a gene: 6. The CDR3 totals 16 residues. Germline V CDR1 and CDR2: LNHNV, YYDKDF (reference sequence). The PCR ran on 60 Vbeta and 13 Jbeta primers. Clones were sequenced by immunoSEQ multiplex PCR, and TCRdb holds only the in-frame ones, with some missing. Of about 97,000 clones listed, around 60% are singletons. Study results and caveats: Most of the TCR beta V segments (in an earlier analysis) were productive either about 87% or about 30% of the time.

The chain carries TRBV15 and TRBJ2-6, with 7 bases that match TRBD2. Sequenced input: PBMCs. This clonotype originated in a human donor in good health. In DNA form, the CDR3 reads TGTGCCACCAGCCCCTGGGAGGGAACTGGGGCCAACGTCCTGACTTTC. Amino acids: CATSPWEGTGANVLTF.